The 29 T cell receptor beta chains listed next were all sequenced from one sample in a study of blood T cells in healthy people across ages. Using a J-beta primer mix together with a sample-barcoded 5' primer, a second PCR was run for roughly 6 to 12 cycles. TCRdb passed the 5' RACE reads through MiXCR, listing each CDR3 protein once. The sample includes hundreds of thousands of distinct CDR3 sequences, 20% to 30% of them seen just once. The sample was also linked to a second study, of T cells of mothers and their children.

The material sequenced was blood. All receptors derive from a boy between 10 and 17 years old in good health.

This clonotype was detected only a few times. V usage is TRBV5-1 and J usage is TRBJ2-5; TRBD2 matches 14 bases. Gene TRBJ2-1 matches the end of the DNA better, so the J call may be wrong. This CDR3 is built from 17 residues. The germline V gene has CDR1 SGHRS and CDR2 YFSETQ. The CDR3 protein is CASSLEGTSGSRSVQFF. The CDR3 nucleotides read TGCGCCAGCAGCTTGGAGGGGACTAGCGGGAGTCGGTCGGTTCAGTTCTTC.

This clonotype was seen a handful of times. J is TRBJ2-3 and V is TRBV20-1; tentative D call: TRBD1 (6 bases). The CDR3 contains 14 residues. From germline, CDR1 is DFQATT and CDR2 SNEGSKA (reference sequence). V lost 1 base and J 5 bases, leaving 13 bases between the germline ends. The CDR3 spells CSARVLIGGDTQYF. In DNA form, the CDR3 reads TGCAGTGCTAGAGTTCTGATAGGGGGAGATACGCAGTATTTT.

This clonotype showed up just a few times. One junction end does not reproduce the germline sequence, and a read error may be involved. J is TRBJ1-5 and V is TRBV20-1, with TRBD1 as a possible D gene (5 bases). This CDR3 has 13 amino acids. The germline CDR1 and CDR2 sequences are DFQATT and SNEGSKA (reference sequence). The DNA for the CDR3 is TGCAGTGCCAGAGGCCGGGGGGAAGGACCCCAGCATTTT. Translation: CSARGRGEGPQHF.

The V and J genes are TRBV5-1 and TRBJ1-4; 10 bases align to TRBD1. The V gene end was trimmed by 9 bases and the J gene end by 8 bases; junction bases not matched to a gene: 10. Per the germline V gene, CDR1 is SGHRS and CDR2 is YFSETQ. The CDR3 totals 14 residues. This chain's CDR3 is CATSRGTGVEKLFF. CDR3 in DNA: TGCGCCACCTCAAGGGGGACAGGGGTCGAAAAACTGTTTTTT.

This clonotype was recorded a few times. The rearrangement joins TRBV2 to TRBJ2-4, with D possibly being TRBD2 (6 bases). The V and J ends lost 8 bases and 8 bases respectively, with 19 bases between them. Germline V gene data show CDR1 as SNHLY and CDR2 as FYNNEI. The CDR3 sequence is 14 residues long. The chain's CDR3 is CASRIHGGRYIQYF. The DNA for the CDR3 is TGTGCCAGCCGAATACACGGGGGTAGATACATTCAGTACTTC.

This chain uses TRBV28 with TRBJ1-6; 10 bases match TRBD1. The ends lost 2 bases at V and 7 bases at J; junction bases unmatched: 11. The germline gives CDR1 MDHEN, CDR2 SYDVKM. This CDR3 has 18 residues. Written as DNA, the CDR3 is TGTGCCAGCAGTTTAATGCCCCCGGGACAGGGGCGGAATTCACCCCTCCACTTT. It codes for CASSLMPPGQGRNSPLHF.

This clonotype was seen repeatedly, ten times or more. Germline is not matched at one junction end, which may reflect a read error. The J gene is TRBJ2-7, the V gene TRBV5-1, with a possible D match to TRBD1 (6 bases). In germline, CDR1 is SGHRS, CDR2 YFSETQ. The CDR3 spans 13 residues. CDR3 DNA sequence: TGTGCCAGCAGTCTCGTACAGGGCTACGAGCAGTACTTC. It is translated as CASSLVQGYEQYF. The full variable domain, rest sourced from reference TRBV5-1 and TRBJ2-7, is KAGVTQTPRYLIKTRGQQVTLSCSPISGHRSVSWYQQTPGQGLQFLFEYFSETQRNKGNFPGRFSGRQFSNSRSEMNVSTLELGDSALYLCASSLVQGYEQYFGPGTRLTVT.

The chain uses TRBV28 and TRBJ2-7; 9 nucleotides match TRBD1. The CDR3 length is 15 residues. Germline V gene sequence: CDR1 MDHEN, CDR2 SYDVKM. J lost 6 bases, V lost 3 bases, and 9 bases had no gene match. The CDR3 DNA sequence: TGTGCCAGCAGTTTGGTCGGGACAGGGTTCAGCGAGCAGTACTTC. Amino acids: CASSLVGTGFSEQYF.

This clonotype came up a few times. V is TRBV14 and J is TRBJ2-1; D gene ambiguous. CDR1 is SGHDN and CDR2 is FVKESK in the germline V gene. Deletions cut 1 base from V and 6 bases from J, with 10 bases between. The CDR3 has 14 amino acids. CDR3 amino acids: CASSQGVLVNEQFF. CDR3 DNA sequence: TGTGCCAGCAGCCAAGGGGTTCTGGTCAATGAGCAGTTCTTC. Full variable domain (remainder filled in from reference TRBV14 and TRBJ2-1): EAGVTQFPSHSVIEKGQTVTLRCDPISGHDNLYWYRRVMGKEIKFLLHFVKESKQDESGMPNNRFLAERTGGTYSTLKVQPAELEDSGVYFCASSQGVLVNEQFFGPGTRLTVL.

This clonotype has more than one count but fewer than ten. The rearrangement links TRBV15 to TRBJ1-5, with no clear D. Per germline, CDR1 LNHNV and CDR2 YYDKDF (reference sequence). V was shortened by 0 bases and J by 11 bases, with 14 bases between the two germline ends. The CDR3 loop spans 14 amino acids. CDR3 DNA sequence: TGTGCCACCAGCAGAGATGGGAGGACTAAGGCCCAGCATTTT. Translating it yields CATSRDGRTKAQHF.

This clonotype was seen only a few times. V is TRBV4-3 and J is TRBJ1-3; D ambiguous. Between the trimmed V and J ends, which lost 1 base and 2 bases, there was a span of 9 bases. The CDR3 sequence is 15 residues long. Germline V gene lookup returns CDR1 LGHNA and CDR2 YSLEER. The CDR3 region has the DNA TGCGCCAGCAGCCAAGGTCTGGGTGCTGGAAACACCATATATTTT. Protein product: CASSQGLGAGNTIYF.

The J gene is TRBJ1-2, the V gene TRBV7-3, with TRBD1 matching over 8 bases. Trimming took 2 bases from V and 6 from J; bases not matched to a gene: 11. The length of the CDR3 is 16 residues. Germline CDR1 SGHTA, CDR2 FQGTGA. CDR3 in amino acids: CASSLSGTGLTNGYTF. The CDR3, as DNA: TGTGCCAGCAGCTTATCGGGGACAGGCCTGACTAATGGCTACACCTTC.

Only a few counts were recorded for this clonotype. At one of its ends the junction is not consistent with the germline gene, which may arise from a read error. The rearrangement links TRBV28 to TRBJ2-5, with TRBD1 matching over 9 bases. The DNA end favors TRBJ2-7, so the J call may be wrong. In germline, CDR1 is MDHEN, CDR2 SYDVKM. The CDR3 is made up of 14 amino acids. The CDR3 bases are TGTGCCAGCAGGTTATGGGACAGGGAAACCGAGCAGTACTTC. Translated: CASRLWDRETEQYF.

The rearrangement links TRBV6-2 or TRBV6-3 to TRBJ2-1, with D perhaps assigned TRBD1 or TRBD2 (6 bases each). Trimming pared 5 bases from V and 6 bases from J, leaving 14 bases between. CDR1 MNHEY and CDR2 SVGEGT come from the germline V gene. This CDR3 contains 14 residues. The CDR3 here is CASSASGAGNEQFF. CDR3 DNA: TGTGCCAGCAGTGCGTCGGGGGCTGGCAATGAGCAGTTCTTC.

This clonotype was counted only a few times. This chain joins TRBV6-2 or TRBV6-3 and TRBJ2-5, with a tentative D call TRBD1 (5 bases). With the DNA end fitting TRBJ2-7 better, the J assignment may be wrong. This CDR3 has 16 residues. The germline CDR1 and CDR2 sequences are MNHEY and SVGEGT. CDR3 sequence: CASSYPGQPSPYEQYF. For the CDR3, the DNA is TGTGCCAGCAGTTACCCCGGACAACCTTCCCCTTACGAGCAGTACTTC.

The V and J genes are TRBV20-1 and TRBJ2-5; 7 nucleotides align to TRBD1. Judging by the DNA end, TRBJ2-7 fits better; the J call may be wrong. The germline V gene encodes CDR1 DFQATT and CDR2 SNEGSKA (reference sequence). The CDR3 sequence is 13 residues long. The CDR3 DNA follows: TGCAGTGCTAGACGACAGGGCATGTACGAGCAGTACTTC. Translated: CSARRQGMYEQYF.

The chain recombines TRBV4-3 with TRBJ2-1; 11 nucleotides align to TRBD2. The J call may be incorrect, as the DNA end agrees better with TRBJ2-5. CDR3 length: 19 residues. Germline values: CDR1 LGHNA, CDR2 YSLEER. CDR3 bases: TGCGCCAGCAGCCAAGAGTGGCCGACTAGCGGGGAGCCTGAAGAGACCCAGTACTTC. It yields the protein CASSQEWPTSGEPEETQYF.

CDR3 DNA: TGCAGCGTTGAAGGGCAGGGAGGGCTTGGCTACACCTTC. Protein: CSVEGQGGLGYTF. This chain joins TRBV29-1 and TRBJ1-2, with D perhaps TRBD1 (5 bases). Trimming removed 1 base at V and 7 bases at J, with 13 bases between. Germline CDR1 SQVTM, CDR2 ANQGSEA. CDR3 length: 13 amino acids.

Note on this clonotype: A much larger clonotype is one base distant, so this may be a read error. V gene TRBV10-3 combines with J gene TRBJ2-1; 8 nucleotides align to TRBD2. Per germline, CDR1 ENHRY and CDR2 SYGVKD. The CDR3 length is 13 residues. The trim removed 9 bases at V and 5 bases at J, leaving 6 bases unmatched. The CDR3 spells CAMGLVENNEQFF. The CDR3 coding sequence is TGTGCCATGGGACTAGTGGAAAACAATGAGCAGTTCTTC.

This clonotype has a handful of counts. The chain links TRBV7-9 to TRBJ1-5; D is unclear. CDR3 length: 14 amino acids. Germline V gene lookup returns CDR1 SEHNR and CDR2 FQNEAQ (reference sequence). V was trimmed by 1 base and J by 3 bases, leaving 7 bases between them. The chain's CDR3 is CASSLDGHNQPQHF. The CDR3 DNA is TGTGCCAGCAGCTTAGACGGGCACAATCAGCCCCAGCATTTT.

The chain employs TRBV7-2 and TRBJ2-5; TRBD1 aligns across 7 bases. The CDR3 is 15 amino acids. The V gene's germline CDR1 is SGHTA and CDR2 FQGNSA. Trimming took 5 bases from V and 2 from J; bases not matched to a gene: 8. The CDR3 spells CASSPWTGAQETQYF. CDR3 bases: TGTGCCAGCAGCCCCTGGACAGGTGCGCAAGAGACCCAGTACTTC. Complete variable domain (other parts from reference TRBV7-2 and TRBJ2-5): GAGVSQSPSNKVTEKGKDVELRCDPISGHTALYWYRQSLGQGLEFLIYFQGNSAPDKSGLPSDRFSAERTGGSVSTLTIQRTQQEDSAVYLCASSPWTGAQETQYFGPGTRLLVL.

This clonotype was observed a handful of times. The gene calls are TRBV7-2 and TRBJ1-5; D remains ambiguous. The CDR3 totals 12 residues. Trimming removed 5 bases at V and 3 bases at J, with 5 bases between. CDR1 is SGHTA, CDR2 FQGNSA, per germline. The CDR3 nucleotides are TGTGCCAGCAGCCACTACAATCAGCCCCAGCATTTT. It yields the protein CASSHYNQPQHF.

This clonotype came up a few times. The CDR3 spells CASSLVVDYGYTF. DNA of the CDR3: TGTGCCAGCAGCTTAGTGGTTGACTATGGCTACACCTTC. The J gene is TRBJ1-2, the V gene TRBV7-9; D is unclear. Germline-derived CDR1 and CDR2 are SEHNR and FQNEAQ (reference sequence). The CDR3 extends over 13 amino acids. V dropped 1 base and J dropped 3 bases, with 6 bases sitting between them.

V is TRBV9 and J is TRBJ2-7; D is unclear. Between the trimmed V and J ends, which lost 0 bases and 0 bases, there was a span of 10 bases. Germline V gene sequence: CDR1 SGDLS, CDR2 YYNGEE. CDR3 length: 15 amino acids. CDR3 loop: CASSVGSSSSYEQYF. The CDR3 DNA follows: TGTGCCAGCAGCGTAGGTTCCTCTTCCTCCTACGAGCAGTACTTC.

This clonotype turned up a few times. For the CDR3, the DNA is TGTGCCAGTGGGACAGATCTTCTTAATGAGCAGTTCTTC. This gives the protein CASGTDLLNEQFF. This chain joins TRBV28 and TRBJ2-5, with 7 bases that match TRBD1. The J call may be in error: the DNA end matches TRBJ2-1 better. There are 13 residues in the CDR3. Germline-derived CDR1 and CDR2 are MDHEN and SYDVKM.

This clonotype appeared many times. One end of the junction is discordant with germline, which a read error may explain. The chain couples TRBV3-1 to TRBJ2-1; 9 bases match TRBD2. Germline-derived CDR1 and CDR2 are LGHDT and YNNKEL (reference sequence). This CDR3 is built from 17 residues. CDR3 nucleotides: TGTGCCAGCAGCCAAGACTTGGCGGGGGGGACCTACAATGAGCAATTCTTC. It yields the protein CASSQDLAGGTYNEQFF.

This clonotype was picked up a small number of times. The chain recombines TRBV27 with TRBJ2-7, with 9 bases that match TRBD1. The CDR3 consists of 15 residues. Trimming at V came to 5 bases and at J to 4 bases, leaving 9 bases not matched to a gene. Germline CDR1 and CDR2: MNHEY and SMNVEV (reference sequence). The CDR3 loop reads CASSPQGAKVYEQYF. CDR3 sequence (DNA): TGTGCCAGCAGTCCACAGGGGGCCAAAGTGTACGAGCAGTACTTC.

The rearrangement uses TRBV7-2 and TRBJ2-5, with D possibly being TRBD2 (5 bases). The end of the DNA is better explained by TRBJ2-1, so the J call may be wrong. CDR3 length equals 15 residues. The germline CDR1 and CDR2 sequences are SGHTA and FQGNSA. The CDR3, as DNA: TGTGCCAGCAGCTTAGTGGCTAGCTCGGGCAATGAGCAGTTCTTC. Translating gives CASSLVASSGNEQFF.

This clonotype was recorded a few times. The chain carries TRBV4-1 and TRBJ1-2; D perhaps matches TRBD1 (5 bases). Germline V lookup: CDR1 MGHRA, CDR2 YSYEKL. This CDR3 comprises 12 residues. Between the trimmed V and J ends, which lost 1 base and 7 bases, there was a span of 7 bases. CDR3 protein: CASSQGGAGYTF. DNA for the CDR3: TGCGCCAGCAGCCAAGGAGGGGCTGGCTACACCTTC.